This T cell receptor beta chain originates from a study of blood T cell repertoires in COVID-19. Overall study: Collection of acute and convalescent COVID-19 samples took place in the United States, Italy and Spain. The cDNA or gDNA used as material had been derived from T cells, B-cell-depleted T cells, or PBMCs.

The CDR3 is made up of 22 amino acids. V lost 1 base to trimming and J lost 0 bases, with 27 bases between them. Germline CDR1 reads MGHRA; CDR2 reads YSYEKL. The repertoire was sequenced with immunoSEQ multiplex PCR; TCRdb's copy has only in-frame clones and lacks some. The sample lists about 300,000 clones; approximately 85% were seen once. The sequencing input was peripheral blood. The chain has TRBV4-1 and TRBJ2-2, with a possible D match to TRBD1 (6 bases). The receptor was derived from a woman aged 50 to 65 with acute or convalescent COVID-19. CDR3 DNA: TGCGCCAGCAGCCAAGGAGTAGGTTACTGGGACACACTCCTAACGAACACCGGGGAGCTGTTTTTT. Protein: CASSQGVGYWDTLLTNTGELFF.